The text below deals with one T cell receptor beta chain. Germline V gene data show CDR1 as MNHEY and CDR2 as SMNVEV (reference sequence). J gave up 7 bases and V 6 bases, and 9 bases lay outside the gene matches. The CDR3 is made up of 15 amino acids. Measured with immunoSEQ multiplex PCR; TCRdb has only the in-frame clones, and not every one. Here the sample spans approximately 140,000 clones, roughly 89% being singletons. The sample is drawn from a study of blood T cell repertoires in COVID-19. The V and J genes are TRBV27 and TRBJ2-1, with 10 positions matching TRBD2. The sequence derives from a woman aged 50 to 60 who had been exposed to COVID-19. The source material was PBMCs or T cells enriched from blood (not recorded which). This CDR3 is CASSSTLAGRNEQFF. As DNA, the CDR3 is TGTGCCAGCAGCTCGACACTAGCGGGAAGGAATGAGCAGTTCTTC.